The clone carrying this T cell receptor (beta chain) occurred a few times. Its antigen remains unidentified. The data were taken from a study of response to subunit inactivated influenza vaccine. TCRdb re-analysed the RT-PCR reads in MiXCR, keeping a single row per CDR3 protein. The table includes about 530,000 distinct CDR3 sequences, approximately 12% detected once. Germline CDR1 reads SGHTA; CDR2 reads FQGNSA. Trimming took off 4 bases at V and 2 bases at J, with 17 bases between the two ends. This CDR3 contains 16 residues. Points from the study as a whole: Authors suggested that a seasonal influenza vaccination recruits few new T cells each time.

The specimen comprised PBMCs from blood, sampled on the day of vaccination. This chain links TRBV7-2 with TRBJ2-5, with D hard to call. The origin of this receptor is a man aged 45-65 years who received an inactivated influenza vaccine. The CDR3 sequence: CASSSSGPTSQETQYF. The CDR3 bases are TGTGCCAGCAGCTCTTCCGGTCCAACCTCTCAAGAGACCCAGTACTTC.